This T cell receptor beta chain was observed in a study of OX40 agonist ivuxolimab in advanced cancers. Across the whole study: While on treatment, patients had intravenous ivuxolimab at 0.01 to 10 mg/kg every 2 weeks. The study's findings and limits: Several nonresponders also turned out to have low normalized T-cell clonal expansion. Researchers report that CD8+ T cells had, on average, more expanded clones than CD4+.

Trimming stripped 3 bases from V and 0 bases from J, with 10 bases between. The CDR3 is 15 amino acids. The V gene's germline CDR1 is KGHSH and CDR2 LQKENI. Repertoires were generated with immunoSEQ multiplex PCR, while TCRdb's copy carries only in-frame clones and drops some. The sample yields some 95,000 clones, about 85% seen once. Regarding this clone: Its antigen is undetermined.

The sequence came from an adult with an advanced solid tumor such as melanoma, head and neck, liver or kidney cancer. The rearrangement joins TRBV18 to TRBJ2-3; D uncertain. This sample comprised CD4+ or CD8+ T cells sorted from blood, obtained in a trial of the OX40 agonist ivuxolimab. The CDR3 reads CASSPIAGSTDTQYF. The CDR3 bases are TGTGCCAGCTCACCTATCGCCGGGAGCACAGATACGCAGTATTTT.